In this sample, the clone carrying this T cell receptor (beta chain) turned up many times. The V and J ends lost 6 bases and 0 bases respectively, with 8 bases between them. Germline CDR1 is LGHNT and CDR2 is FRNRAP. The CDR3 covers 14 residues. The sample is drawn from a study of low-dose radiotherapy and immunotherapy resistance in tumors. Alpha- and beta-chain coverage of first-strand cDNA came from TRAV- and TRBV-specific primers. Over about 19 PCR cycles, TCRs were amplified from a constant-region primer and V-primer adapter. Via MiXCR, TCRdb re-called the reads, giving one row per CDR3 protein. Of approximately 100,000 distinct CDR3 sequences in the sample, about 20% are singletons; the top ten hold approximately 4%. Noted time point: after trial treatment. Specified treatment: LDRT plus nivolumab, ipilimumab, low-dose cyclophosphamide and aspirin (RACIN trial).

This clonotype was sampled from a male donor with prostate cancer. This material consisted of PBMCs, taken after low-dose radiotherapy plus immunotherapy. The J gene is TRBJ1-4, the V gene TRBV12-5; maybe TRBD1 (5 bases). CDR3 region: CASGLTATNEKLFF. CDR3 coding DNA: TGTGCTAGTGGATTGACAGCAACTAATGAAAAACTGTTTTTT.